One sample yielded the 6 T cell receptor beta chains listed below, sequenced in a study of blood T cell repertoires in COVID-19. Profiled with immunoSEQ multiplex PCR; TCRdb holds only in-frame clones, not every one. Of 150,000 to 200,000 clones in the sample, about nine tenths were seen once. Sequencing used peripheral blood. These receptors were obtained from a woman between 45 and 60 years old with acute or convalescent COVID-19.

V and J are TRBV27 and TRBJ1-2; 8 bases fit TRBD1. V was clipped by 4 bases and J by 6 bases; unmatched bases: 10. The CDR3 is made up of 15 amino acids. The germline V gene encodes CDR1 MNHEY and CDR2 SMNVEV (reference sequence). CDR3 protein: CASSSYSDRVNGYTF. The CDR3 region has the DNA TGTGCCAGCAGTTCATACTCGGACAGGGTGAATGGCTACACCTTC.

The J gene is TRBJ2-7, the V gene TRBV6-5, with 7 bases aligning to TRBD1. Germline CDR1 reads MNHEY; CDR2 reads SVGAGI. V gave up 2 bases and J gave up 5 bases; unmatched junction bases: 6. The CDR3 totals 14 residues. Written as DNA, the CDR3 is TGTGCCAGCAGTTACCTACGACAGGGCCACGAGCAGTACTTC. Residues: CASSYLRQGHEQYF.

This chain joins TRBV5-1 and TRBJ1-3; tentative D call: TRBD1 (6 bases). CDR1 and CDR2 (germline): SGHRS, YFSETQ. This CDR3 is 18 amino acids long. The V gene lost 5 bases and the J gene lost 4 bases, with 25 bases spanning the gap. The chain's CDR3 is CASRRDLTTGFQGNTIYF. The CDR3 DNA is TGCGCCAGCAGAAGGGACCTTACTACAGGGTTTCAAGGAAACACCATATATTTT.

The V call is TRBV6-5, the J call TRBJ1-2; D ambiguous. V lost 6 bases and J 1 base, leaving 6 bases between the germline ends. This CDR3 spans 12 amino acids. CDR1 and CDR2 (germline): MNHEY, SVGAGI. This CDR3 reads CASRPSNYGYTF. The CDR3 DNA follows: TGTGCCAGCAGGCCGAGTAACTATGGCTACACCTTC.

This chain's CDR3 is CASSYDRDNQPQHF. The CDR3 DNA reads as TGTGCCAGCAGTTACGACAGGGACAATCAGCCCCAGCATTTT. The chain carries TRBV7-9 and TRBJ1-5, with 7 bases identical to TRBD1. The germline V gene has CDR1 SEHNR and CDR2 FQNEAQ (reference sequence). The CDR3 has 14 residues. The V gene end was trimmed by 6 bases and the J gene end by 3 bases; junction bases not matched to a gene: 5.

The rearrangement joins TRBV6-5 to TRBJ2-7; D is perhaps TRBD1 (6 bases). Deletions cut 5 bases from V and 5 bases from J, with 19 bases between. The CDR3 loop spans 15 amino acids. Germline-derived CDR1 and CDR2 are MNHEY and SVGAGI. CDR3 residues: CASSPGSRGTHEQYF. The CDR3 DNA reads as TGTGCCAGCAGTCCCGGGTCGAGGGGGACCCACGAGCAGTACTTC.